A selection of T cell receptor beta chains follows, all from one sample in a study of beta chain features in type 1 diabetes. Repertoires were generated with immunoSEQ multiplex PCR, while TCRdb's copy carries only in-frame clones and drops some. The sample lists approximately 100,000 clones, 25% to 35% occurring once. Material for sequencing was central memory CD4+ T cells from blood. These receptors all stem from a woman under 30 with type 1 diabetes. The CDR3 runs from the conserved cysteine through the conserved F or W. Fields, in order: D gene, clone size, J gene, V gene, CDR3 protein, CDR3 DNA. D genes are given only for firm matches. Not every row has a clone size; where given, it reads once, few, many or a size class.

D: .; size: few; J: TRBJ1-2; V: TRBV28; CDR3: CASRAFYGYTF; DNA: TGTGCCAGCAGGGCCTTCTATGGCTACACCTTC
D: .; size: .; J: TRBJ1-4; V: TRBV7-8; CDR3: CASSFRVGQTNEKLFF; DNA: TGTGCCAGCAGCTTCCGTGTCGGACAGACTAATGAAAAACTGTTTTTT
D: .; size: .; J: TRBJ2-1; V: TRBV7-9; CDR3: CASSLTGQINNEQFF; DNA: TGTGCCAGCAGCTTAACAGGTCAGATTAACAATGAGCAGTTCTTC
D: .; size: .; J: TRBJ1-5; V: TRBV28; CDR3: CASSYPSTQHF; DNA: TGTGCCAGCAGTTATCCGTCCACTCAGCATTTT
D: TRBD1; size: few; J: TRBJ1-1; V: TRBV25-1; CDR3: CASQDRAMAEAFF; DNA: TGTGCCAGCCAGGACAGGGCTATGGCTGAAGCTTTCTTT
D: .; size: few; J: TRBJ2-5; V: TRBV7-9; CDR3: CASSYGSGTQETQYF; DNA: TGTGCCAGCAGTTACGGATCAGGGACTCAAGAGACCCAGTACTTC
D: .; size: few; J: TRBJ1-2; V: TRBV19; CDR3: CASSIRGYGYTF; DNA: TGTGCCAGTAGTATTAGAGGCTATGGCTACACCTTC
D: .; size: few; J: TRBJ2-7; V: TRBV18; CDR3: CASSPVSSYEQYF; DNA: TGTGCCAGCTCACCAGTTAGCTCCTACGAGCAGTACTTC
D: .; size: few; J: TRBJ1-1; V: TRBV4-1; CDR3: CASSPRVHLNTEAFF; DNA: TGCGCCAGCAGCCCGAGGGTTCACCTGAACACTGAAGCTTTCTTT
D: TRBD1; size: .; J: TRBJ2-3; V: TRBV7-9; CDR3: CASSPGTGEGDTQYF; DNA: TGTGCCAGCAGCCCAGGGACAGGGGAAGGGGATACGCAGTATTTT
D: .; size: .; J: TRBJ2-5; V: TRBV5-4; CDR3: CASSLATTSWQETQYF; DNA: TGTGCCAGCAGCTTGGCCACGACTTCCTGGCAAGAGACCCAGTACTTC
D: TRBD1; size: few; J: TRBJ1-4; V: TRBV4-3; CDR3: CASSPGTVRNEKLFF; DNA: TGCGCCAGCAGCCCAGGGACAGTAAGGAATGAAAAACTGTTTTTT
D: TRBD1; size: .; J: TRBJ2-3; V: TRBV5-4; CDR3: CASSSRQGSADTQYF; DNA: TGTGCCAGCAGCTCCAGACAGGGGTCCGCAGATACGCAGTATTTT
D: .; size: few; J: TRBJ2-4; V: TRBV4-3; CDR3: CASSQDVRATKNIQYF; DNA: TGCGCCAGCAGCCAAGATGTCAGGGCGACCAAAAACATTCAGTACTTC
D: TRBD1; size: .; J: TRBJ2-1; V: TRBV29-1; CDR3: CSCSAGTGPYNEQFF; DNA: TGCAGCTGTTCCGCCGGGACAGGGCCCTACAATGAGCAGTTCTTC
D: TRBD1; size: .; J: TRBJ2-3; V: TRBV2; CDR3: CASSDETGARTDTQYF; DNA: TGTGCCAGCAGTGATGAGACAGGGGCCCGCACAGATACGCAGTATTTT
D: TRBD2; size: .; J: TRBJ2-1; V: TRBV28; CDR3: CASSRTSGVYNEQFF; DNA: TGTGCCAGCAGTCGGACTAGCGGGGTCTACAATGAGCAGTTCTTC